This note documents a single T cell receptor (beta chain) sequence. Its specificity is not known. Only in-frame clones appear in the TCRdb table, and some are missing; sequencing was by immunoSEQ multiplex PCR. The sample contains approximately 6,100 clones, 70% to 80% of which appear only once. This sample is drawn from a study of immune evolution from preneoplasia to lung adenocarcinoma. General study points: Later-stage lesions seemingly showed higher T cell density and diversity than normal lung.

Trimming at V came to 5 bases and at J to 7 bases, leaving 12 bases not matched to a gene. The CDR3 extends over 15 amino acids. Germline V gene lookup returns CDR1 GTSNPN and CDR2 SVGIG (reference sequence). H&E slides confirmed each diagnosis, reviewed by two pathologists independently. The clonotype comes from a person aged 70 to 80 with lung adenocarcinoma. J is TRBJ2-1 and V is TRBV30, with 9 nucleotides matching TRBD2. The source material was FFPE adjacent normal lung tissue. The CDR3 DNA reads TGTGCCTGGGCCGGACGGGGCGGGGGGGCGAATGAGCAGTTCTTC. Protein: CAWAGRGGGANEQFF.